This passage covers 28 T cell receptor beta chains from one sample sequenced in a study of blood T cells in healthy people across ages (dated by TCRdb to the mid-2010s). Library prep was done by 5' RACE. The sequencer was an Illumina HiSeq 2500. The second PCR ran for roughly 7 to 12 cycles and used a J-beta primer mix along with a sample-barcoded 5' primer. The public sequencing data were trimmed at Q25 with fastp and processed into clonotypes with MiXCR by TCRdb, which kept only in-frame beta chains. Rows are unified per CDR3 protein, each entry keeping the most common DNA and genes. The sample has just under 750,000 distinct CDR3 sequences on record, roughly 20% of them singletons. The ten largest make up around a fifth of the sample. The material sequenced was blood. Receptor source: a man aged 65 to 79 in good health.

The table lists this clonotype with a few counts. The V call is TRBV15, the J call TRBJ2-7; 7 bases agree with TRBD1. Germline CDR1 is LNHNV and CDR2 is YYDKDF (reference sequence). The CDR3 contains 14 residues. V dropped 5 bases and J dropped 1; count of bases not matched to a gene: 5. This CDR3 reads CATSLRQGSYEQYF. CDR3 in DNA: TGTGCCACCAGCCTAAGACAGGGTTCCTACGAGCAGTACTTC.

The genes are TRBV7-8 and TRBJ1-3; no clear D gene. From germline, CDR1 is SGHVS and CDR2 FQNEAQ. The CDR3 runs 13 residues. Trimming shortened V by 0 bases and J by 3 bases, and 3 bases separated the two germline ends. This chain's CDR3 is CASSLANGNTIYF. The CDR3 DNA reads TGTGCCAGCAGCTTAGCAAATGGAAACACCATATATTTT.

CDR3 in DNA: TGTGCCAGCAGTTTAGCGGGGAGGTTAGCCAAAAACATTCAGTACTTC. Amino acid sequence: CASSLAGRLAKNIQYF. The V and J genes are TRBV2 and TRBJ2-4; TRBD2 matches at 8 bases. V trimming: 5 bases; J trimming: 0 bases; junction bases outside the gene matches: 6. There are 16 residues in the CDR3. Germline assignment: CDR1 SNHLY and CDR2 FYNNEI.

The V gene is TRBV29-1, the J gene TRBJ2-7; 7 bases agree with TRBD1. The DNA end favors TRBJ2-1, so the J call may be wrong. Germline CDR1 is SQVTM and CDR2 is ANQGSEA. The CDR3 contains 12 residues. CDR3 sequence: CSGTGQYNEQFF. For the CDR3, the DNA is TGCAGCGGGACAGGACAATACAATGAGCAGTTCTTC.

This chain uses TRBV7-9 with TRBJ2-5, with D perhaps matching TRBD1 (6 bases). Matching the DNA end better, TRBJ2-7 makes the J call doubtful. The CDR3 totals 14 residues. Germline V CDR1 and CDR2: SEHNR, FQNEAQ (reference sequence). The CDR3 bases are TGTGCCAGCAGCTTTGGGACACACTCCTACGAGCAGTACTTC. This encodes CASSFGTHSYEQYF.

The chain uses TRBV2 and TRBJ1-4; D is undetermined. CDR3 length equals 16 residues. CDR1 is SNHLY and CDR2 is FYNNEI in the germline V gene. Trimming removed 3 bases from V and 0 bases from J, with 11 bases in between. In DNA form, the CDR3 reads TGTGCCAGCAGTGACCGAATACTACCAACTAATGAAAAACTGTTTTTT. Encoded protein: CASSDRILPTNEKLFF.

This chain joins TRBV20-1 and TRBJ2-1; tentative D call: TRBD2 (6 bases). The CDR3 length is 15 residues. V lost 3 bases, J lost 4 bases, and 16 bases lay in between. Looked up from germline, CDR1 is DFQATT and CDR2 is SNEGSKA (reference sequence). CDR3 region: CSARGPAGPYNEQFF. The CDR3, as DNA: TGCAGTGCTAGGGGACCAGCGGGTCCGTACAATGAGCAGTTCTTC.

In its sample, this clonotype was seen a few times. The chain links TRBV29-1 to TRBJ1-3; TRBD1 might be the D (6 bases). The germline V gene has CDR1 SQVTM and CDR2 ANQGSEA. With 7 bases removed from V and 13 bases from J, the gap between germline ends came to 14 bases. This CDR3 region has 10 residues. CDR3 amino acids: CSAQGGKIYF. The CDR3 bases are TGCAGCGCCCAAGGGGGGAAAATATATTTT.

The chain couples TRBV5-1 to TRBJ1-2; maybe TRBD1 (5 bases). The ends were cut back, 4 bases at V and 5 bases at J, with 15 bases in the middle. The CDR3 extends over 14 amino acids. Germline CDR1 reads SGHRS; CDR2 reads YFSETQ. CDR3 coding DNA: TGCGCCAGCAGCCCCGGGGACCGTACGTATGGCTACACCTTC. It is translated as CASSPGDRTYGYTF.

This clonotype was recorded many times. The V call is TRBV29-1, the J call TRBJ1-4, with D possibly being TRBD1 (5 bases). In germline, CDR1 is SQVTM, CDR2 ANQGSEA. V was cut by 5 bases and J by 10 bases, with 20 bases left in between. This CDR3 region has 14 residues. CDR3 protein: CSVQHGGLGGKLFF. The CDR3 DNA reads as TGCAGCGTTCAACACGGGGGACTGGGCGGAAAACTGTTTTTT.

In this sample, this clonotype turned up a few times. The gene calls are TRBV18 and TRBJ2-5; D might be TRBD2 (6 bases). Germline values: CDR1 KGHSH, CDR2 LQKENI. V was trimmed by 3 bases and J by 5 bases, leaving 10 bases between them. The CDR3 is made up of 13 amino acids. The DNA of the CDR3 is TGTGCCAGCTCACCGACTAGTTTTGAGACCCAGTACTTC. Its protein product is CASSPTSFETQYF.

The sample holds many counts of this clonotype. This chain uses TRBV20-1 with TRBJ2-3, with D possibly TRBD2 on 7 matching bases. The CDR3 is 16 amino acids. V dropped 4 bases and J dropped 3 bases, with 20 bases sitting between them. In germline, CDR1 is DFQATT, CDR2 SNEGSKA (reference sequence). The CDR3 here is CSANPRGGARTDTQYF. Written as DNA, the CDR3 is TGCAGTGCTAACCCCCGAGGGGGGGCGCGGACAGATACGCAGTATTTT.

The gene calls are TRBV19 and TRBJ2-5; the D is unclear. This CDR3 is built from 13 residues. Trimming removed 7 bases from V and 2 bases from J, with 11 bases in between. Germline-derived CDR1 and CDR2 are LNHDA and SQIVND (reference sequence). In nucleotides, the CDR3 is TGTGCCAGTAATAACGGGCGGCAAGAGACCCAGTACTTC. Translating it yields CASNNGRQETQYF.

The sample holds a few counts of this clonotype. The V and J genes are TRBV7-2 and TRBJ2-7, with a tentative D call TRBD1 (5 bases). The DNA end is more similar to TRBJ2-5, so the J call may be wrong. Germline CDR1 is SGHTA and CDR2 is FQGNSA. This CDR3 is 15 amino acids long. The chain's CDR3 is CASSLVRGNKETQYF. The DNA of the CDR3 is TGTGCCAGCAGCTTAGTAAGGGGCAATAAAGAGACCCAGTACTTC.

This clonotype appeared many times. The chain has TRBV7-9 and TRBJ2-5; tentatively, D is TRBD1 or TRBD2 (5 bases each). The assigned J gene may be wrong: the sequence end matches TRBJ2-7 better. The CDR3 has 15 residues. Germline CDR1 SEHNR, CDR2 FQNEAQ (reference sequence). CDR3 amino acids: CASSLGRRDDYEQYF. In DNA, the CDR3 is TGTGCCAGCAGCTTAGGGCGAAGGGACGATTACGAGCAGTACTTC.

This rearrangement joins TRBV5-1 to TRBJ2-1, with TRBD1 matching 10 bases. The CDR3 contains 15 residues. V shed 0 bases, J shed 9 bases, and the junction held 6 bases outside the gene matches. CDR1 is SGHRS, CDR2 YFSETQ, per germline. The CDR3 sequence is CASSLDGGTGAEQFF. The CDR3 DNA reads as TGCGCCAGCAGCTTGGATGGGGGGACAGGGGCTGAGCAGTTCTTC. Full variable domain (rest looked up from reference TRBV5-1 and TRBJ2-1): KAGVTQTPRYLIKTRGQQVTLSCSPISGHRSVSWYQQTPGQGLQFLFEYFSETQRNKGNFPGRFSGRQFSNSRSEMNVSTLELGDSALYLCASSLDGGTGAEQFFGPGTRLTVL.

This clonotype was picked up a small number of times. The rearrangement uses TRBV20-1 and TRBJ2-5; perhaps TRBD2 as D (6 bases). The CDR3 consists of 13 residues. Germline values: CDR1 DFQATT, CDR2 SNEGSKA (reference sequence). Deletions cut 6 bases from V and 4 bases from J, with 15 bases between. The CDR3 DNA follows: TGCAGTGCCCGGGACTCCTGGAGAGAGACCCAGTACTTC. This translates into CSARDSWRETQYF.

Only a few counts were recorded for this clonotype. The chain has TRBV12-3 or TRBV12-4 and TRBJ2-1; tentative D call: TRBD1 (5 bases). V dropped 7 bases and J dropped 2 bases, with 15 bases sitting between them. The CDR3 length is 15 residues. CDR3 amino acids: CASIPDIGAYNEQFF. CDR3 bases: TGTGCCAGCATCCCGGACATCGGAGCCTACAATGAGCAGTTCTTC.

The chain recombines TRBV6-7 with TRBJ2-5, with D tentatively TRBD2 (5 bases). The DNA end favors TRBJ2-7, so the J call may be wrong. Being an ORF, TRBV6-7 has a function that is uncertain. The CDR3 consists of 12 residues. Here the CDR3 DNA reads TGTGCCAGCAGTTTTACGGGGAACGAGCAGTACTTC. Amino acids: CASSFTGNEQYF.

This clonotype has a handful of counts. The chain employs TRBV29-1 and TRBJ1-5, with unresolved D. V was trimmed by 6 bases and J by 2 bases, leaving 11 bases between them. The CDR3 runs 13 residues. Germline V gives CDR1 SQVTM, CDR2 ANQGSEA. DNA for the CDR3: TGCAGCGTCCGCCAAGGTCGCAATCAGCCCCAGCATTTT. Its protein product is CSVRQGRNQPQHF.

The CDR3 DNA reads TGTGCCAGCAGCCAAGATTCGGGGGGGGACACCGGGGAGCTGTTTTTT. This gives the protein CASSQDSGGDTGELFF. The chain recombines TRBV3-1 with TRBJ2-2; 8 positions match TRBD2. The CDR3 consists of 16 residues. Trimming removed 0 bases from V and 3 bases from J; junction bases left unmatched: 3. CDR1 and CDR2 from the germline V gene are LGHDT and YNNKEL (reference sequence).

This chain joins TRBV4-3 and TRBJ2-5, with a possible D match to TRBD2 (6 bases). V was clipped by 2 bases and J by 1 base, with 11 bases between them. Germline CDR1 is LGHNA and CDR2 is YSLEER. The CDR3 runs to 15 residues. As DNA, the CDR3 is TGCGCCAGCAGCCAACAGTCGGGAGTCCAAGAGACCCAGTACTTC. Translated, it gives CASSQQSGVQETQYF.

Remarks on this clonotype: One end of the junction fails to match germline, which may point to a read error. V is TRBV7-9 and J is TRBJ1-2; D is undetermined. CDR1 and CDR2 from the germline V gene are SEHNR and FQNEAQ (reference sequence). The CDR3 sequence is 17 residues long. The CDR3 DNA follows: TGTGCCAGCAGCTTGGGTGGTAGCGAGGAGTATAACTATGGCCACACCTTC. Residues: CASSLGGSEEYNYGHTF.

The rearrangement uses TRBV25-1 and TRBJ2-3; the D gene is possibly TRBD2 (5 bases). V shed 1 base and J shed 1 base, with 12 bases lying between them. Looked up from germline, CDR1 is MGHDK and CDR2 is SYGVNS. This CDR3 comprises 16 residues. The CDR3 spells CASSELGRYGTDTQYF. In nucleotides, the CDR3 is TGTGCCAGCAGTGAATTAGGGAGATACGGCACAGATACGCAGTATTTT. Supplemented by reference TRBV25-1 and TRBJ2-3, the full variable domain reads EADIYQTPRYLVIGTGKKITLECSQTMGHDKMYWYQQDPGMELHLIHYSYGVNSTEKGDLSSESTVSRIRTEHFPLTLESARPSHTSQYLCASSELGRYGTDTQYFGPGTRLTVL.

This clonotype was observed a single time. V usage is TRBV7-9 and J usage is TRBJ2-5; TRBD1 aligns across 8 bases. Losses at the gene ends were 4 bases for V and 4 bases for J; bases not matched to a gene: 5. The CDR3 totals 14 residues. Germline V gene lookup returns CDR1 SEHNR and CDR2 FQNEAQ (reference sequence). This CDR3 is CASSSRQGPETQYF. CDR3 nucleotide sequence: TGTGCCAGCAGCTCTCGACAGGGGCCAGAGACCCAGTACTTC.

This clonotype has only a few counts. V and J are TRBV20-1 and TRBJ1-2, with TRBD1 matching 8 bases. This CDR3 has 14 amino acids. Germline CDR1 DFQATT, CDR2 SNEGSKA (reference sequence). Unmatched junction bases numbered 7, after V lost 1 base and J lost 6 bases. CDR3 DNA sequence: TGCAGTGCTAGAGCTGTGACAGGGGAACATGGCTACACCTTC. As protein: CSARAVTGEHGYTF.

The V and J genes are TRBV7-2 and TRBJ1-1; unclear D gene. V shed 1 base and J shed 4 bases, with 10 bases lying between them. This CDR3 has 14 amino acids. Germline values: CDR1 SGHTA, CDR2 FQGNSA. The CDR3 bases are TGTGCCAGCAGCTTAGGATCAGGAATCACTGAAGCTTTCTTT. Translating it yields CASSLGSGITEAFF. Complete variable domain (other parts from reference TRBV7-2 and TRBJ1-1): GAGVSQSPSNKVTEKGKDVELRCDPISGHTALYWYRQSLGQGLEFLIYFQGNSAPDKSGLPSDRFSAERTGGSVSTLTIQRTQQEDSAVYLCASSLGSGITEAFFGQGTRLTVV.

The chain recombines TRBV7-9 with TRBJ2-7; 8 bases map to TRBD2. Germline V gives CDR1 SEHNR, CDR2 FQNEAQ (reference sequence). The CDR3 runs to 18 residues. The V gene end was trimmed by 2 bases and the J gene end by 9 bases; junction bases not matched to a gene: 21. The CDR3 spells CASSLTTGRLAEAGGQYF. The DNA for the CDR3 is TGTGCCAGCAGCTTAACGACAGGAAGGCTCGCGGAGGCGGGAGGGCAGTACTTC.